The present T cell receptor beta chain was sequenced within a study of shared clonotypes between healthy human individuals. Germline assignment: CDR1 SGHTA and CDR2 FQGNSA. Trimming removed 5 bases from V and 6 bases from J, with 8 bases in between. This CDR3 contains 11 residues. Findings of the study overall: The authors expected sequencing depth to affect clonotype sharing among donors.

Sequenced by immunoSEQ multiplex PCR; TCRdb stores in-frame clones only, minus some. The table records approximately 2.1 million clones, approximately 93% of them present only once. With regard to this clone: Its cognate antigen is unknown.

V and J are TRBV7-2 and TRBJ2-7; D is ambiguous. What was sequenced was naive CD4+ T cells from PBMCs. Documented subset: CD45RA+ positively selected. This sequence was found in a young man in good health. Some clones in this sample may be carry-over from other donors' samples. Here the CDR3 reads CASSANSEQYF. CDR3 DNA: TGTGCCAGCAGCGCGAACTCCGAGCAGTACTTC.